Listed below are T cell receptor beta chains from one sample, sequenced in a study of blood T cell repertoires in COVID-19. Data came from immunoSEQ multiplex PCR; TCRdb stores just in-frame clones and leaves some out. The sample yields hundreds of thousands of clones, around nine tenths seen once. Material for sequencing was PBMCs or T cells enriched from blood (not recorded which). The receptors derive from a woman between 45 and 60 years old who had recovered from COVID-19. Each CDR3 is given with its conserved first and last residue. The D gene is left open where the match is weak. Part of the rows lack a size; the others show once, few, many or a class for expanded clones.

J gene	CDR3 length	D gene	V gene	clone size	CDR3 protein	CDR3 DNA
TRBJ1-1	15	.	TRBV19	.	CASSDRQASNTEAFF	TGTGCCAGTAGTGACCGACAGGCTTCGAACACTGAAGCTTTCTTT
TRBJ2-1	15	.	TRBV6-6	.	CASTPTGLVYNEQFF	TGTGCCAGCACCCCCACAGGGTTGGTTTACAATGAGCAGTTCTTC
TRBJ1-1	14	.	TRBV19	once	CASSIGAGVTEAFF	TGTGCCAGTAGTATCGGAGCAGGGGTTACTGAAGCTTTCTTT
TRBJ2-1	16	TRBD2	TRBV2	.	CASSEVAGGSYNEQFF	TGTGCCAGCAGTGAGGTAGCGGGAGGGTCCTACAATGAGCAGTTCTTC
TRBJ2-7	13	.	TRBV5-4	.	CASSSDTPYEQYF	TGTGCCAGCAGTTCGGACACACCCTACGAGCAGTACTTC
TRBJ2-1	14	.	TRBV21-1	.	CASSGLAGPNEQFF	TGTGCCAGCTCAGGACTAGCGGGACCAAATGAGCAGTTCTTC
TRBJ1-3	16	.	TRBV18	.	CASSDLTVHSGNTIYF	TGTGCCAGCTCAGACTTGACAGTTCACTCTGGAAACACCATATATTTT
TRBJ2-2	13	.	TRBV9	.	CARGRGRAGELFF	TGTGCCCGGGGGCGGGGGAGAGCCGGGGAGCTGTTTTTT
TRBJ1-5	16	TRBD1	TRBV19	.	CASSNPGQGAHQPQHF	TGTGCCAGTAGTAATCCGGGACAGGGGGCGCATCAGCCCCAGCATTTT
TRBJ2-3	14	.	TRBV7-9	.	CASSVSSGTDTQYF	TGTGCCAGCAGCGTCAGTTCGGGGACAGATACGCAGTATTTT
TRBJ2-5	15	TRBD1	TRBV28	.	CASSRLQGFQETQYF	TGTGCCAGCAGCCGCCTACAGGGGTTCCAAGAGACCCAGTACTTC
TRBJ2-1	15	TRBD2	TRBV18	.	CASSPMTSLHNEQFF	TGTGCCAGCTCACCAATGACTAGCCTACACAATGAGCAGTTCTTC
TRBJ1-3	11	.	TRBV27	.	CASTTRGSIYF	TGTGCCAGCACCACTCGGGGGTCCATATATTTT
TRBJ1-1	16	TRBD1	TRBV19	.	CASSILPGQGFSEAFF	TGTGCCAGTAGTATATTACCGGGACAGGGTTTCTCTGAAGCTTTCTTT
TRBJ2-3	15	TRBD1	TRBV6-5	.	CASSYQGAPADTQYF	TGTGCCAGCAGTTACCAGGGGGCGCCGGCAGATACGCAGTATTTT
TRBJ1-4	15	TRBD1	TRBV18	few	CASSPSRGANEKLFF	TGTGCCAGCTCACCCAGCAGGGGGGCAAATGAAAAACTGTTTTTT
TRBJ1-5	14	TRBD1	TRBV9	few	CASSRDSSNQPQHF	TGTGCCAGCAGCCGGGACAGCAGCAATCAGCCCCAGCATTTT
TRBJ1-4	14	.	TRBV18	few	CASSPEQINEKLFF	TGTGCCAGCTCACCGGAACAGATTAATGAAAAACTGTTTTTT
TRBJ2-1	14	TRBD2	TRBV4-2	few	CASSHGLADNEQFF	TGTGCCAGCAGCCACGGACTAGCGGACAATGAGCAGTTCTTC
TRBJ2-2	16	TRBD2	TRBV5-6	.	CASSFSVAGLIGELFF	TGTGCCAGCAGCTTTTCGGTAGCGGGATTGATCGGGGAGCTGTTTTTT
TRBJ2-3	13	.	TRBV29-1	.	CSVDRGLTDTQYF	TGCAGCGTTGACAGGGGCCTCACAGATACGCAGTATTTT
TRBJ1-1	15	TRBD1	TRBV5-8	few	CASSLRQGRDTEAFF	TGTGCCAGCAGCCTACGACAGGGGAGGGACACTGAAGCTTTCTTT
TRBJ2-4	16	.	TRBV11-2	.	CASSFTGMSVKNIQYF	TGTGCCAGCAGCTTTACGGGAATGTCGGTCAAAAACATTCAGTACTTC
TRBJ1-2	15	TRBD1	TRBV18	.	CASSPGQGTPYGYTF	TGTGCCAGCTCACCGGGACAGGGAACGCCCTATGGCTACACCTTC
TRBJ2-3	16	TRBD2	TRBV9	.	CASSKKGLAATDTQYF	TGTGCCAGCAGCAAAAAGGGACTAGCAGCCACAGATACGCAGTATTTT
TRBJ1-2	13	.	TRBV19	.	CASSNRGARGYTF	TGTGCCAGTAGTAACCGGGGGGCAAGAGGCTACACCTTC